These 8 T cell receptor beta chains originate from one sample sequenced in a study of blood T cell repertoires in COVID-19. Profiled with immunoSEQ multiplex PCR; TCRdb holds only in-frame clones, not every one. The sample has 250,000 or so clones, roughly 88% seen once. The sample taken for sequencing was peripheral blood. These receptors originate from an elderly man with acute or convalescent COVID-19.

V gene TRBV28 combines with J gene TRBJ1-2; the D gene is possibly TRBD1 (5 bases). CDR1 MDHEN and CDR2 SYDVKM come from the germline V gene. Trimming shortened V by 7 bases and J by 7 bases, and 22 bases separated the two germline ends. This CDR3 is built from 15 residues. The CDR3 region has the DNA TGTGCCAGCACTCCCCTGGCAGGGCGGAAGGGTGGCTACACCTTC. It codes for CASTPLAGRKGGYTF.

This rearrangement joins TRBV15 to TRBJ1-2; 9 bases map to TRBD1. The germline gives CDR1 LNHNV, CDR2 YYDKDF (reference sequence). This CDR3 region has 14 residues. J was trimmed by 5 bases and V by 0 bases; bases with no gene match: 1. The CDR3 region has the DNA TGTGCCACCAGCAGAGAAGGACAGGGGTATGGCTACACCTTC. Its protein product is CATSREGQGYGYTF.

This clone was seen a few times. The chain uses TRBV2 and TRBJ1-1; D call uncertain. V lost 6 bases and J 1 base, leaving 9 bases between the germline ends. The germline CDR1 and CDR2 sequences are SNHLY and FYNNEI. This CDR3 has 13 amino acids. CDR3 region: CASRVGGNTEAFF. CDR3 sequence (DNA): TGTGCCAGCAGGGTGGGAGGGAACACTGAAGCTTTCTTT.

The chain joins TRBV5-6 to TRBJ1-4, with 9 bases fitting TRBD1. Germline V gene data show CDR1 as SGHDT and CDR2 as YYEEEE. This CDR3 region has 15 residues. V gave up 3 bases and J gave up 8 bases; unmatched junction bases: 8. The CDR3 here is CASSSKGQGPEKLFF. CDR3 bases: TGTGCCAGCAGCTCTAAGGGACAGGGACCGGAAAAACTGTTTTTT. The whole variable domain, filled in from reference TRBV5-6 and TRBJ1-4, reads DAGVTQSPTHLIKTRGQQVTLRCSPKSGHDTVSWYQQALGQGPQFIFQYYEEEERQRGNFPDRFSGHQFPNYSSELNVNALLLGDSALYLCASSSKGQGPEKLFFGSGTQLSVL.

This chain connects TRBV6-5 to TRBJ1-5; TRBD1 agrees at 8 bases. J lost 4 bases, V lost 8 bases, and 7 bases had no gene match. The CDR3 runs 14 residues. From germline, CDR1 is MNHEY and CDR2 SVGAGI. The DNA for the CDR3 is TGTGCCAGCCGCGGACAGGGACGGAATCAGCCCCAGCATTTT. It specifies CASRGQGRNQPQHF.

The sample holds one count of this clone. The chain is built from TRBV28 and TRBJ2-1, with 7 positions matching TRBD1. In germline, CDR1 is MDHEN, CDR2 SYDVKM. The length of the CDR3 is 16 residues. The V gene end was trimmed by 3 bases and the J gene end by 5 bases; junction bases not matched to a gene: 10. The CDR3 nucleotides are TGTGCCAGCAGTTTGGTGGGGACAGCGAACGACAATGAGCAGTTCTTC. Protein sequence: CASSLVGTANDNEQFF.

The chain links TRBV7-6 to TRBJ1-3; the D gene is possibly TRBD1 (5 bases). The CDR3 covers 16 residues. Per the germline V gene, CDR1 is SGHVS and CDR2 is FNYEAQ. V was clipped by 1 base and J by 0 bases, with 10 bases between them. The CDR3 loop is CASSLVRGSSGNTIYF. Written as DNA, the CDR3 is TGTGCCAGCAGCTTAGTAAGGGGTAGCTCTGGAAACACCATATATTTT.

The CDR3 DNA follows: TGTGCCAGCTCACCAGCGGACAGACGGGGCTACACCTTC. The encoded protein is CASSPADRRGYTF. This chain links TRBV18 with TRBJ1-2, with D perhaps TRBD1 (6 bases). This CDR3 spans 13 amino acids. The germline CDR1 and CDR2 sequences are KGHSH and LQKENI. The V end was cut by 2 bases, the J end by 8 bases, with 12 bases between.